This T cell receptor beta chain was identified during a study of blood T cells in healthy people across ages. Study-level findings and limits: Without sorted subsets, naive and antigen-experienced compartments could not be conclusively compared.

The CDR3 has 15 residues. Germline V lookup: CDR1 MNHEY, CDR2 SVGAGI. Trimming pared 0 bases from V and 9 bases from J, leaving 17 bases between. Primed by a sample-barcoded 5' primer and a J-beta primer mix, a second PCR proceeded for about 6 to 11 cycles. At least 2.5 million CDR3-containing paired-end reads were obtained per sample. From the 5' RACE reads, TCRdb called clonotypes with MiXCR, one entry per CDR3 protein. The table lists about 1.4 million distinct CDR3 sequences, approximately 59% of them singletons, with 6.5% to 8.5% in the top ten. To note about this clonotype: Its antigen is as yet unknown.

This clonotype was obtained from a man between 18 and 35 years old in good health. The source material was blood. The V and J genes are TRBV6-5 and TRBJ1-1; perhaps TRBD1 as D (6 bases). The CDR3 here is CASSYSGGVLEQAFF. The CDR3 DNA reads as TGTGCCAGCAGTTACTCAGGGGGGGTTCTTGAGCAAGCTTTCTTT.